These 27 T cell receptor beta chains originate from one sample sequenced in a study of T cells expressing NK-cell markers. TCRdb re-analyzed the 5' RACE reads; it lists each CDR3 protein once, without DNA. In all, the sample yields about 260,000 distinct CDR3 sequences. Sequencing was carried out using blood T cells: a sorted CD56 or NKG2C T cell subset, CD4+ or CD8+ T cells, or bulk PBMC T cells (not recorded which). These receptor sequences come from a woman aged 18 to 75 in good health.

V usage is TRBV11-2 and J usage is TRBJ2-5; TCRdb selects TRBD2, and the lack of DNA leaves this call unchecked. CDR3 length: 18 amino acids. The germline V gene has CDR1 SGHAT and CDR2 FQNNGV. The CDR3 sequence: CASSLVPGLNSAQETQYF.

This chain uses TRBV7-9 with TRBJ1-6; lacking DNA, the TRBD1 call made by TCRdb goes unchecked. Germline V gene sequence: CDR1 SEHNR, CDR2 FQNEAQ (reference sequence). The CDR3 is 15 amino acids. CDR3 amino acids: CASSSAGTGISPLHF.

The J gene is TRBJ1-6, the V gene TRBV18; TCRdb picks TRBD1, but there is no DNA to check that call. The CDR3 is made up of 15 amino acids. In germline, CDR1 is KGHSH, CDR2 LQKENI. CDR3 protein: CASSPWTGVDSPLHF.

The gene calls are TRBV7-2 and TRBJ2-2. CDR3 length: 15 amino acids. Germline-derived CDR1 and CDR2 are SGHTA and FQGNSA. CDR3 loop: CASSLAVRNTGELFF.

The chain uses TRBV4-2 and TRBJ1-1; TCRdb gives TRBD1 as the D gene, but with no DNA this cannot be confirmed. This CDR3 has 15 residues. Germline loops: CDR1 LGHNA, CDR2 YNFKEQ. Here the CDR3 reads CASSPKQVVGTEAFF.

The rearrangement uses TRBV28 and TRBJ2-5. There are 14 residues in the CDR3. The germline gives CDR1 MDHEN, CDR2 SYDVKM. The CDR3 loop reads CASSLRRGTETQYF.

The gene calls are TRBV15 and TRBJ2-3. The CDR3 sequence is 16 residues long. Germline CDR1 is LNHNV and CDR2 is YYDKDF (reference sequence). The CDR3: CATSKPLAGGTDTQYF. Full variable domain (missing parts from reference TRBV15 and TRBJ2-3): DAMVIQNPRYQVTQFGKPVTLSCSQTLNHNVMYWYQQKSSQAPKLLFHYYDKDFNNEADTPDNFQSRRPNTSFCFLDIRSPGLGDTAMYLCATSKPLAGGTDTQYFGPGTRLTVL.

The chain links TRBV20-1 to TRBJ1-5; the D gene TCRdb calls, TRBD1, cannot be checked with no DNA. Germline CDR1 DFQATT, CDR2 SNEGSKA (reference sequence). The CDR3 is 13 residues long. CDR3 protein: CSARGASNQPQHF.

The chain has TRBV20-1 and TRBJ2-7; TCRdb calls TRBD1, which cannot be checked without DNA. Per germline, CDR1 DFQATT and CDR2 SNEGSKA (reference sequence). This CDR3 region has 14 residues. Here the CDR3 reads CSARGEGGPYEQYF.

V and J are TRBV7-2 and TRBJ1-2; with no DNA, the TCRdb D assignment of TRBD1 cannot be verified. The CDR3 has 14 residues. The germline gives CDR1 SGHTA, CDR2 FQGNSA. The CDR3 here is CASSPTGDAYGYTF.

The V call is TRBV19, the J call TRBJ1-5; the D call from TCRdb, TRBD1, cannot be confirmed without DNA. Germline-derived CDR1 and CDR2 are LNHDA and SQIVND (reference sequence). CDR3 length equals 16 residues. This chain's CDR3 is CASSIARTGGRQPQHF.

This chain links TRBV3-1 with TRBJ2-1; TCRdb returns TRBD2, unconfirmable since there is no DNA. This CDR3 has 15 residues. Germline CDR1 is LGHDT and CDR2 is YNNKEL (reference sequence). The CDR3 protein is CASSLAGVIYDEQFF.

V gene TRBV19 combines with J gene TRBJ2-1. CDR3 length: 12 residues. CDR1 and CDR2 from the germline V gene are LNHDA and SQIVND (reference sequence). CDR3 sequence reads: CASSIRNNEQFF.

The rearrangement joins TRBV11-2 to TRBJ2-2. This CDR3 has 13 residues. Germline V gives CDR1 SGHAT, CDR2 FQNNGV. The CDR3 sequence: CASSLWDPGELFF.

V and J are TRBV14 and TRBJ2-7; checking the TCRdb D call of TRBD1 is not possible without DNA. This CDR3 is 14 amino acids long. Per the germline V gene, CDR1 is SGHDN and CDR2 is FVKESK. The CDR3 loop reads CASSQEQVSYEQYF. The complete variable domain, with remaining parts taken from reference TRBV14 and TRBJ2-7, reads EAGVTQFPSHSVIEKGQTVTLRCDPISGHDNLYWYRRVMGKEIKFLLHFVKESKQDESGMPNNRFLAERTGGTYSTLKVQPAELEDSGVYFCASSQEQVSYEQYFGPGTRLTVT.

This rearrangement joins TRBV20-1 to TRBJ2-7; the D call from TCRdb, TRBD1, cannot be confirmed without DNA. The germline CDR1 and CDR2 sequences are DFQATT and SNEGSKA (reference sequence). CDR3 size: 15 residues. CDR3 in amino acids: CSARSLGEESYEQYF.

The J gene is TRBJ2-7, the V gene TRBV18; TCRdb lists TRBD2, though no DNA is available to test this call. The CDR3 has 17 residues. CDR1 is KGHSH and CDR2 is LQKENI in the germline V gene. CDR3 residues: CASSPPSSGSGSREQYF.

The CDR3 reads CARFRTVWDGYTF. This chain connects TRBV11-2 to TRBJ1-2; lacking DNA, the TRBD1 call made by TCRdb goes unchecked. The CDR3 has 13 residues. Germline V lookup: CDR1 SGHAT, CDR2 FQNNGV.

The CDR3 is CAIGDKGGRETQYF. The chain employs TRBV10-3 and TRBJ2-5; the D call of TRBD1 rests on TCRdb alone, since no DNA is present to check it. The V gene's germline CDR1 is ENHRY and CDR2 SYGVKD. The CDR3 totals 14 residues.

The chain combines TRBV24-1 with TRBJ2-7; TCRdb's D gene call, TRBD2, goes unchecked for lack of DNA. The V gene's germline CDR1 is KGHDR and CDR2 SFDVKD. CDR3 length: 14 residues. The chain's CDR3 is CATSDGSEGVEQYF.

This chain uses TRBV20-1 with TRBJ1-5; the TCRdb D gene call, TRBD1, has no DNA to confirm it. Looked up from germline, CDR1 is DFQATT and CDR2 is SNEGSKA (reference sequence). This CDR3 region has 13 residues. The CDR3 region is CSARTGHNQPQHF.

This chain connects TRBV28 to TRBJ1-1; TCRdb outputs TRBD1, but without DNA this stays unchecked. The CDR3 loop spans 17 amino acids. CDR1 is MDHEN, CDR2 SYDVKM, per germline. The CDR3 protein is CASSLWSQGGVGTEAFF. The full variable domain, completed using reference TRBV28 and TRBJ1-1, is DVKVTQSSRYLVKRTGEKVFLECVQDMDHENMFWYRQDPGLGLRLIYFSYDVKMKEKGDIPEGYSVSREKKERFSLILESASTNQTSMYLCASSLWSQGGVGTEAFFGQGTRLTVV.

The V and J genes are TRBV6-6 and TRBJ2-5. The CDR3 spans 12 residues. From germline, CDR1 is MNHNY and CDR2 SVGAGI (reference sequence). The CDR3 loop is CASSYTQETQYF.

J is TRBJ1-5 and V is TRBV28. The V gene's germline CDR1 is MDHEN and CDR2 SYDVKM. There are 15 residues in the CDR3. CDR3 sequence reads: CASSLRRLSNQPQHF. The whole variable domain, filled in from reference TRBV28 and TRBJ1-5, reads DVKVTQSSRYLVKRTGEKVFLECVQDMDHENMFWYRQDPGLGLRLIYFSYDVKMKEKGDIPEGYSVSREKKERFSLILESASTNQTSMYLCASSLRRLSNQPQHFGDGTRLSIL.

The gene calls are TRBV25-1 and TRBJ2-3; TCRdb selects TRBD2, and the lack of DNA leaves this call unchecked. Germline CDR1 is MGHDK and CDR2 is SYGVNS. CDR3 length: 15 amino acids. CDR3 region: CASSAGGGRADTQYF.

The chain employs TRBV20-1 and TRBJ2-3. Germline CDR1 and CDR2: DFQATT and SNEGSKA (reference sequence). The CDR3 is made up of 11 amino acids. The CDR3 spells CSARWADTQYF.

This rearrangement joins TRBV9 to TRBJ1-4; the TCRdb D gene call, TRBD1, has no DNA to confirm it. This CDR3 has 20 amino acids. Germline CDR1 and CDR2: SGDLS and YYNGEE. The CDR3 sequence: CASSVGSGGDLGLMGEKLFF.